This T cell receptor (beta chain) was sequenced in a study of beta chain features in type 1 diabetes (dated by TCRdb to the late 2010s). Study-wide context: No differences in mean age, gender distribution, total cell number or subset yield were found between patients and healthy donors. A total of 85 million to 140 million sorted cells were examined across all samples, and the number of cells per subset was strongly correlated with RNA yield. The study compared TCRB repertoires of sorted circulating CD4+ T cell subsets between recently diagnosed type 1 diabetes patients and matched healthy donors. Naive and central memory subsets were obtained from all 30 or so donors, but regulatory and stem cell-like memory subsets were isolated from only 8 patients and roughly 8 healthy donors.

Each donor gave one peripheral blood draw, averaging around 0.11 L, which was collected into heparinised tubes. A BD FACSAria II and a panel including CD45RO, CCR7, CD25, CD127, CD95 and CD27 were used to sort naive, central memory, regulatory and stem cell-like memory CD4+ T cells. Purity was above 98% for every sorted population. PBMCs were isolated right away by Lymphoprep density gradient centrifugation and were stained directly, without culture. Samples were stained and sorted in pairs, with one healthy donor and one patient per experiment, so that batch effects were minimized. The study at large found these results: Type 1 diabetes patients showed a moderate but significant shortening of TCRB CDR3 length in all four CD4+ subsets. Patients with type 1 diabetes made fewer insertions and deleted more nucleotides at VDJ recombination sites, implying thymic rearrangement abnormalities. Shorter templates might have been favored by PCR, but patient and control samples were amplified and corrected together, so both groups would have been affected equally by any skew. Because cDNA rather than genomic DNA was sequenced, highly expressing activated cells could have been over-represented, although no difference in activation and CD3 levels was found between groups. The naive, central memory and regulatory TCRB repertoires appeared to resemble one another more closely among patients than among healthy donors. Only small numbers of individuals were included in the HLA sub-analyses, which left unresolved whether HLA type had any influence on TCRB rearrangement.

Trimming leaves V shorter by 3 bases and J shorter by 2 bases, with the junction holding 1 base beyond the gene matches. CDR1 and CDR2, per the germline V gene, are SGDLS and YYNGEE. Its CDR3 holds 14 amino acids, cysteine through phenylalanine. Kept here is only the CDR3 DNA, which spans 42 bases and is read in frame from base 1. All of the isolated RNA was reverse transcribed with the High Capacity cDNA Reverse Transcription Kit, so expressed TCRB transcripts were sequenced. Deep immunoSEQ sequencing was performed on naive, central memory and regulatory T cell samples, with an average of around 3.4 million total reads per sample. Sorted cells were lysed in RLT buffer, and RNA was extracted using DNase-treated RNeasy Micro or Mini kits according to cell number. To prevent cross-contamination, every cell subset was processed on its own, while patient and healthy donor samples were processed together. TCRB sequences were amplified from cDNA with the immunoSEQ multiplex PCR, producing 87-bp fragments spanning the CDR3 region. The amplicons were sequenced using the Illumina HiSeq platform. The original pipeline was this. PCR bias was computationally corrected using synthetic template baselines, reads within Hamming distance 2 were collapsed, and singletons that could not be merged were discarded. Reads were aligned to IMGT to assign V, D and J genes, CDR3 length, and insertions or deletions at six rearrangement sites. Within each subset, clonotype counts were normalized to the number of sorted cells before true diversity and Gini coefficients were calculated with the tcR R package. Repertoire sharing was quantified using the overlap coefficient calculated on TCRB nucleotide sequences. Out-of-frame TCRB sequences from naive cells were analyzed to stand in for the pre-selection repertoire. Imported from immuneACCESS, the table was reduced by TCRdb to in-frame sequences with V and J called. These copies leave out some clones; in studies compared against another copy, an unresolved V gene accounts for under half, and the cause of the remainder is not known. V and J calls and clone size follow that table, whereas D and trimming were derived from the DNA. This sample lists a few hundred thousand clones; roughly 16% were detected once. The ten largest clonotypes hold about 0.092% of the sample.

As regards this clone: It lacks a known antigen. No base quality information exists; no much larger clone differs at one position.

The specimen was naive CD4+ T cells from blood. The sample's cell subset or site label is to be understood as: true naive CD4+ T cells. This sequence uses TRBV9 and TRBJ2-7; TRBD2 fits 11 bases in the junction. The TCR sequence derives from a man aged 25-45 years with type 1 diabetes. For the CDR3, the sequence is CASSASGRTYEQYF. In nucleotides, the sequence is TGTGCCAGCAGCGCTAGCGGGAGGACCTACGAGCAGTACTTC.